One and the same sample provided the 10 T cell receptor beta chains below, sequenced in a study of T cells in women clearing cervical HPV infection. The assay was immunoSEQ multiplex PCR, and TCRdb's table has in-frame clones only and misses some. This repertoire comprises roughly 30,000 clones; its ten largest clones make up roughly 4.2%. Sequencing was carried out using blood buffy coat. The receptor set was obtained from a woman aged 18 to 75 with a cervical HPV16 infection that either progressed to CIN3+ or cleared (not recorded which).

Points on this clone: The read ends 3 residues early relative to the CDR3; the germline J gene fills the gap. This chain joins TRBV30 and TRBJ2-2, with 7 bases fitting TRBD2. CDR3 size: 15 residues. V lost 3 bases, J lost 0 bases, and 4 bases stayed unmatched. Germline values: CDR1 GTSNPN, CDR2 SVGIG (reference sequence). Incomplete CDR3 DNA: TGTGCCTGGAGCAGGCGGGGGACGAACACCGGGGAG. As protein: CAWSRRGTNTGE. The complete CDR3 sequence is CAWSRRGTNTGELFF. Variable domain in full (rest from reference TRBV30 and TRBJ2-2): SQTIHQWPATLVQPVGSPLSLECTVEGTSNPNLYWYRQAAGRGLQLLFYSVGIGQISSEVPQNLSASRPQDRQFILSSKKLLLSDSGFYLCAWSRRGTNTGELFFGEGSRLTVL.

The CDR3 DNA, read in part, is TGCAGTGCTGGCAACCTAGCCAAAAACATT. The encoded protein is CSAGNLAKNI. The full CDR3 sequence reads CSAGNLAKNIQYF. The V gene is TRBV20-1, the J gene TRBJ2-4; D call uncertain. The sequenced fragment ends 3 residues before the CDR3 boundary, so the rest is inferred from the germline J gene. V lost 5 bases and J lost 0, with 8 bases in between. This CDR3 has 13 amino acids. Germline V gives CDR1 DFQATT, CDR2 SNEGSKA (reference sequence).

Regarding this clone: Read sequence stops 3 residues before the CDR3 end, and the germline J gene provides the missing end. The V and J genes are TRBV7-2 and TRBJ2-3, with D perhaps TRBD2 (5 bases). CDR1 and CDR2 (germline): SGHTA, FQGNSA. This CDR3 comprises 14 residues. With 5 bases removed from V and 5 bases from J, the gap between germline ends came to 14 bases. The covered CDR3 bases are TGTGCCAGCAGCCCTCTCGGACGGGGAGATACG. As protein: CASSPLGRGDT. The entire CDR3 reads CASSPLGRGDTQYF.

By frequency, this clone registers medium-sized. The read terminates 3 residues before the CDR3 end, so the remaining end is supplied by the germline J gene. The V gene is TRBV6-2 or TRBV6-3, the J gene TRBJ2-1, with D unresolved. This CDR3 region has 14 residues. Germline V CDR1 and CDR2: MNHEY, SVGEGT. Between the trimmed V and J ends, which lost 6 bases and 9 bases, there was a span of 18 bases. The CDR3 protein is CASRGQFGSGEQFF. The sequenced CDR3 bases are TGTGCCAGCAGGGGCCAGTTTGGATCAGGTGAG.

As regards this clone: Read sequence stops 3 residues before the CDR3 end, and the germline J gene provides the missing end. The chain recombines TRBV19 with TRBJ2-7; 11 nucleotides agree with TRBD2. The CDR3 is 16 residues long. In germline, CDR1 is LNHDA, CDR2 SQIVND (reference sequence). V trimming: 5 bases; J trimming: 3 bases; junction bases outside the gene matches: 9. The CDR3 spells CASSLAGTSGNYEQYF. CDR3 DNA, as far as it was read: TGTGCCAGTAGTCTCGCCGGGACTAGCGGCAACTACGAG.

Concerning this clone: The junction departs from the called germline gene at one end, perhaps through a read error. The sequenced part of the CDR3 DNA is TGTGCCAGCAGGGAAGGTGTGAGGGGGGGCGCCTACGAG. It translates to CASREGVRGGAYE. The full CDR3 is CASREGVRGGAYEQYF. V usage is TRBV6-1 and J usage is TRBJ2-7; maybe TRBD2 (7 bases). The read terminates 3 residues before the CDR3 end, so the remaining end is supplied by the germline J gene. This CDR3 spans 16 amino acids. Germline V gene data show CDR1 as MNHNS and CDR2 as SASEGT.

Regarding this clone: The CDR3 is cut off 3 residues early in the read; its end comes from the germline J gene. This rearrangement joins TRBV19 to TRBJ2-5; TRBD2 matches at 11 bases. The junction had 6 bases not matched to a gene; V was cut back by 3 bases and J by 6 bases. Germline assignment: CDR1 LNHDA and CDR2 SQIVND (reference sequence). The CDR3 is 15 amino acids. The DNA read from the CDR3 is TGTGCCAGTAGTATGCAAGAGACTAGCGGGAAGACC. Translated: CASSMQETSGKT. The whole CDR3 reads CASSMQETSGKTQYF. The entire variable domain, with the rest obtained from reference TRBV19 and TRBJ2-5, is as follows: DGGITQSPKYLFRKEGQNVTLSCEQNLNHDAMYWYRQDPGQGLRLIYYSQIVNDFQKGDIAEGYSVSREKKESFPLTVTSAQKNPTAFYLCASSMQETSGKTQYFGPGTRLLVL.

The CDR3 reads CAWNRGGGELFF. The CDR3 DNA, read in part, is TGTGCCTGGAATAGGGGAGGCGGGGAG. This chain connects TRBV30 to TRBJ2-2, with D perhaps TRBD2 (6 bases). The sequence runs out 3 residues before the end of the CDR3; the remainder is reconstructed from the germline J gene. The V gene's germline CDR1 is GTSNPN and CDR2 SVGIG (reference sequence). V gave up 4 bases and J gave up 7 bases, with 10 bases separating them. The CDR3 loop spans 12 amino acids.

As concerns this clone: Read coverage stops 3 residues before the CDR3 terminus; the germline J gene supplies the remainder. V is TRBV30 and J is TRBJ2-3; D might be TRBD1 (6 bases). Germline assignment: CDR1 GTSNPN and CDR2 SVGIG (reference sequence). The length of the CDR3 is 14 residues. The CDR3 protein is CAWRTGGLDQPQYF. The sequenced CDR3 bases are TGTGCCTGGAGGACAGGCGGCCTGGATCAGCCG.

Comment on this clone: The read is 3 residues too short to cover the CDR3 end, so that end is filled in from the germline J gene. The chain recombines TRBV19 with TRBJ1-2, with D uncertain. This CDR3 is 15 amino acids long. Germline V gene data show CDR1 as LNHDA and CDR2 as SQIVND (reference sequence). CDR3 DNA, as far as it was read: TGTGCCAGTAGTTCCAATATAGCGGGGTCCTACGAC. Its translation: CASSSNIAGSYD. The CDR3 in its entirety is CASSSNIAGSYDYTF.